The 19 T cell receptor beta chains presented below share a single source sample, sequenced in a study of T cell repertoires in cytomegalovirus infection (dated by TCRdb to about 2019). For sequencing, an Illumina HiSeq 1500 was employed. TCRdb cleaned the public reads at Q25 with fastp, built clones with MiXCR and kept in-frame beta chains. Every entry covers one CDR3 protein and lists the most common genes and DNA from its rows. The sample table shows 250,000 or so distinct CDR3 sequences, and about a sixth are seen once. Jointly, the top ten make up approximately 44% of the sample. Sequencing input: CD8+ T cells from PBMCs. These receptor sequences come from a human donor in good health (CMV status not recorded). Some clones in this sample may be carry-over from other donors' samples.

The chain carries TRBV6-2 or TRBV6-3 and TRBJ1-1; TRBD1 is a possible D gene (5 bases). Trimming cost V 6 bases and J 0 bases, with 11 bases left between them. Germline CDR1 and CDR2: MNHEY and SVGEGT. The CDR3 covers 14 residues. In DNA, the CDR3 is TGTGCCAGCAGACGAACGGGGGTGAACACTGAAGCTTTCTTT. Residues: CASRRTGVNTEAFF.

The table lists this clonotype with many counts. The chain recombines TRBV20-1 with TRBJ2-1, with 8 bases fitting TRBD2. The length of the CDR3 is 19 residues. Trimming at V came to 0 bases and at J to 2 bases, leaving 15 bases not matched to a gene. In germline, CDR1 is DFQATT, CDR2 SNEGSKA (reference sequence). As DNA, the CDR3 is TGCAGTGCTAGAGATTTGGGGTTCGGTGAGCGGGGGACCTACAATGAGCAGTTCTTC. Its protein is CSARDLGFGERGTYNEQFF.

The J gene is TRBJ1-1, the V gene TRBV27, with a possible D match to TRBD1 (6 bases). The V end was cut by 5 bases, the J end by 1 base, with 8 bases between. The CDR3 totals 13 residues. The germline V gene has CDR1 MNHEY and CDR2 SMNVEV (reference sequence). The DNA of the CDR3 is TGTGCCAGCAGTAAACAGGGGAACACTGAAGCTTTCTTT. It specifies CASSKQGNTEAFF.

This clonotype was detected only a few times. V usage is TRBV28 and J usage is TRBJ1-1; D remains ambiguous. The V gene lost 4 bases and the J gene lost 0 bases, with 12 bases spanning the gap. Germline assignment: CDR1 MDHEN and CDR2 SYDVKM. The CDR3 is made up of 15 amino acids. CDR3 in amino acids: CASSSLENLNTEAFF. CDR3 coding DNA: TGTGCCAGCAGTTCCCTGGAAAACCTGAACACTGAAGCTTTCTTT.

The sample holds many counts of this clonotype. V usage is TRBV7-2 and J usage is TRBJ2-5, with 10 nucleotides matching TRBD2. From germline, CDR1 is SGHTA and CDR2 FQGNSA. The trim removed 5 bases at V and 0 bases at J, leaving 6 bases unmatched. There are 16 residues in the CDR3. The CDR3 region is CASSRPLAGDQETQYF. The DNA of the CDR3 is TGTGCCAGCAGCCGACCTCTAGCGGGGGACCAAGAGACCCAGTACTTC.

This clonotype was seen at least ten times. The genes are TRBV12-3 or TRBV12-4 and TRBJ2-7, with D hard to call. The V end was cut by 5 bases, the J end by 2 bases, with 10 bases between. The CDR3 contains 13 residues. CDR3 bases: TGTGCCAGCAGTGCGCCCAGTGCCTACGAGCAGTACTTC. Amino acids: CASSAPSAYEQYF.

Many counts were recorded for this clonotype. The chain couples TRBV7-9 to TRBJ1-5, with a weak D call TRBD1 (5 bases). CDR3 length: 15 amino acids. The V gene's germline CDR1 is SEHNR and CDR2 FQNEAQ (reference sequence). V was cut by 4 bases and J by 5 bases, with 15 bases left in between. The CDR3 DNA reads TGTGCCAGCAGCTCTACCGGGGGAACGGATCAGCCCCAGCATTTT. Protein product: CASSSTGGTDQPQHF.

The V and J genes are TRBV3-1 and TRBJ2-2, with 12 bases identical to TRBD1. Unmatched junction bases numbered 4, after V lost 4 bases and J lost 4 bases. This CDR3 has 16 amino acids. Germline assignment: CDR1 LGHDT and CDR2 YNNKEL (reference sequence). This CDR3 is CASSPRDRGLTGELFF. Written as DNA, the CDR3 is TGTGCCAGCAGCCCCCGGGACAGGGGGCTCACCGGGGAGCTGTTTTTT. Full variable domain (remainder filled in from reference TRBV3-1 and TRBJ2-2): DTAVSQTPKYLVTQMGNDKSIKCEQNLGHDTMYWYKQDSKKFLKIMFSYNNKELIINETVPNRFSPKSPDKAHLNLHINSLELGDSAVYFCASSPRDRGLTGELFFGEGSRLTVL.

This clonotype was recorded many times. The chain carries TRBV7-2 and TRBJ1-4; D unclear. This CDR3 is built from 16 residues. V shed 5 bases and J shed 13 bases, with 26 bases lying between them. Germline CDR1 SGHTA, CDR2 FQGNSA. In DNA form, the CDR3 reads TGTGCCAGCAGCACCCGAACTTTACCCGACGCCAACGGACTGTTTTTT. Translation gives CASSTRTLPDANGLFF.

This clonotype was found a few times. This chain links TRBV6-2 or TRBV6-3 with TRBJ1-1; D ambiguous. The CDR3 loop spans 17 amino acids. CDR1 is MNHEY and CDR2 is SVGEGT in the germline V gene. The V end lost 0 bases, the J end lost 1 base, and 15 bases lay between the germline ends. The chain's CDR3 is CASSYSIITYGNTEAFF. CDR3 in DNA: TGTGCCAGCAGTTACTCGATCATAACGTACGGGAACACTGAAGCTTTCTTT.

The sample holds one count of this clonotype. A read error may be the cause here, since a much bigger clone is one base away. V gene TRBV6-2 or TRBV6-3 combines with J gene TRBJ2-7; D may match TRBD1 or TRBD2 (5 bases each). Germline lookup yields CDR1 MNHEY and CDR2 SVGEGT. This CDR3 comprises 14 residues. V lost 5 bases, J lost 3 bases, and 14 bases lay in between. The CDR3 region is CASSPPGPCYEQYF. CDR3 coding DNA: TGTGCCAGCAGTCCCCCGGGACCGTGCTACGAGCAGTACTTC.

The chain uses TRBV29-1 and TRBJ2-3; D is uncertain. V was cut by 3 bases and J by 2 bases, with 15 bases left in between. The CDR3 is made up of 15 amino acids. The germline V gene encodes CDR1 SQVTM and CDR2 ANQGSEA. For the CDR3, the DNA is TGCAGCGTTGACGGCCTAGGGTTAGACACAGATACGCAGTATTTT. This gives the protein CSVDGLGLDTDTQYF.

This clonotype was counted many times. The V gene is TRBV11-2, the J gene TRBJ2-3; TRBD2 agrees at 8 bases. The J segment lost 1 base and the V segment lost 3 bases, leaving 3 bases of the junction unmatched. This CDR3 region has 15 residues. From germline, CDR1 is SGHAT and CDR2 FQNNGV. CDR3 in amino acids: CASSLGAGGTDTQYF. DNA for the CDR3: TGTGCCAGCAGCTTGGGAGCGGGGGGCACAGATACGCAGTATTTT.

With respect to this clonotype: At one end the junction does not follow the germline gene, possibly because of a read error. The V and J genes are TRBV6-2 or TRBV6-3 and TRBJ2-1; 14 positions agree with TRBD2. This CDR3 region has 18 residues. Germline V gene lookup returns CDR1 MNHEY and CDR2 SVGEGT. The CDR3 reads CAGSMLGLAGDFYNEQFF. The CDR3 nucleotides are TGTGCCGGCAGTATGCTGGGACTAGCGGGGGATTTCTACAATGAGCAGTTCTTC.

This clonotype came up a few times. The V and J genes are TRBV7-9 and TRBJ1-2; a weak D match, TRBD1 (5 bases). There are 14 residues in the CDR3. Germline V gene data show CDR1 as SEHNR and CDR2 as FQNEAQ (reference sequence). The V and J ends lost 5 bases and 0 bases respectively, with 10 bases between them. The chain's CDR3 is CASSGGRSNYGYTF. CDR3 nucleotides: TGTGCCAGCAGCGGGGGACGGTCTAACTATGGCTACACCTTC.

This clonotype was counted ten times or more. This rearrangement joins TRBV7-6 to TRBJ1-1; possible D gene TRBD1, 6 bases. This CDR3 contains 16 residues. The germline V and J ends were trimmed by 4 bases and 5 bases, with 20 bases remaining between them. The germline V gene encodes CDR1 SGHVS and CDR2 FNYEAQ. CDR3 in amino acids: CASSSGEGGTRTEAFF. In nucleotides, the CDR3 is TGTGCCAGCAGCTCGGGGGAGGGGGGTACTCGGACTGAAGCTTTCTTT.

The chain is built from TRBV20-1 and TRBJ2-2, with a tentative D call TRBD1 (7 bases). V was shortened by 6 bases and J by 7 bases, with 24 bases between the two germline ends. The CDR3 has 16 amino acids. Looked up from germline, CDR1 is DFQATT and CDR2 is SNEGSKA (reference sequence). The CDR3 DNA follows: TGCAGTGCCCGACGTGGGGGGCAGGGGGTTATCGGGGAGCTGTTTTTT. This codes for CSARRGGQGVIGELFF.

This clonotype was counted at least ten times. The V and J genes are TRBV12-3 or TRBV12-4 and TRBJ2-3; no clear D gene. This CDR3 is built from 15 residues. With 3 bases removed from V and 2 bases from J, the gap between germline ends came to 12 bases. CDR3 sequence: CASSFGGRATDTQYF. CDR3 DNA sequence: TGTGCCAGCAGTTTTGGTGGACGGGCCACAGATACGCAGTATTTT.

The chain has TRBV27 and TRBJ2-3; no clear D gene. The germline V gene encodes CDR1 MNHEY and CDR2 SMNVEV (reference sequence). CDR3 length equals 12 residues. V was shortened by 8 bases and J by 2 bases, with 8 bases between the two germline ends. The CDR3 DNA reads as TGTGCCAGCGGCCGCTACACAGATACGCAGTATTTT. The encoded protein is CASGRYTDTQYF.